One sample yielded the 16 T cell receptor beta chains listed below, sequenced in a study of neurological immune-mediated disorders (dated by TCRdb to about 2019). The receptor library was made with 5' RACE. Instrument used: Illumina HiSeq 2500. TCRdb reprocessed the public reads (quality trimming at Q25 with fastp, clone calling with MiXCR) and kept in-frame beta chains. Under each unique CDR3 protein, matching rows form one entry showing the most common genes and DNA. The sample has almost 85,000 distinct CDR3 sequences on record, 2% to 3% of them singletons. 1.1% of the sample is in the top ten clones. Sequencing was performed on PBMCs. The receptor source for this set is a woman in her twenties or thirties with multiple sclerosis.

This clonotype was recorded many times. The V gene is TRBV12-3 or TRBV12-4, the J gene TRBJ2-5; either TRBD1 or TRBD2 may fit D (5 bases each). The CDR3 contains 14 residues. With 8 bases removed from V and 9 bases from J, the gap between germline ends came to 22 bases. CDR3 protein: CASRPWGIGESQYF. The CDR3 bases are TGTGCCAGCCGGCCCTGGGGGATAGGGGAGTCCCAGTACTTC.

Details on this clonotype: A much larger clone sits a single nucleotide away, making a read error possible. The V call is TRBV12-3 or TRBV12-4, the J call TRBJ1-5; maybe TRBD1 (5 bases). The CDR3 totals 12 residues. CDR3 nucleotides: TGTGCCAGCAGGTGGGGGACTCAGCCCCAGAATTTT. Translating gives CASRWGTQPQNF.

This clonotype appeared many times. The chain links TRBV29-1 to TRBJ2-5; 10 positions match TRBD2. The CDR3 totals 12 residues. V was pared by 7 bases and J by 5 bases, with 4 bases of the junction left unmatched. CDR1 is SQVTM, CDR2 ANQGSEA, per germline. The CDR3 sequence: CSARTSGETQYF. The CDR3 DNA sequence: TGCAGCGCCCGGACTAGCGGTGAGACCCAGTACTTC.

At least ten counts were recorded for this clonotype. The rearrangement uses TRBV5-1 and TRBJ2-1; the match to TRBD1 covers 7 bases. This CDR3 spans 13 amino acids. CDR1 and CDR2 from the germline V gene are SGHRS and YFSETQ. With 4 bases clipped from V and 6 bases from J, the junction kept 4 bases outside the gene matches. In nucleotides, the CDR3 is TGCGCCAGCAGCATAGGGACAGTCAATGAGCAGTTCTTC. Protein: CASSIGTVNEQFF.

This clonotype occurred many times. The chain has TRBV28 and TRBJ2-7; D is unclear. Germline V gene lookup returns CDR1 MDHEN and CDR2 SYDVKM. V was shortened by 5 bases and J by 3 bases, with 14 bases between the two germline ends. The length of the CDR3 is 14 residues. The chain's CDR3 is CASSRAQRYYEQYF. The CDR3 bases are TGTGCCAGCAGTCGGGCCCAGCGCTACTACGAGCAGTACTTC.

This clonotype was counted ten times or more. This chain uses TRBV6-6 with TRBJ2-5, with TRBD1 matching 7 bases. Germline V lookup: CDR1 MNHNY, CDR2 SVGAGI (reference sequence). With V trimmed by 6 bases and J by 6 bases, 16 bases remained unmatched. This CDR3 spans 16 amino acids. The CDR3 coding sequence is TGTGCCAGCAGCTCCCCCGACAGGGTAGAAAGTAAGACCCAGTACTTC. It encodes CASSSPDRVESKTQYF.

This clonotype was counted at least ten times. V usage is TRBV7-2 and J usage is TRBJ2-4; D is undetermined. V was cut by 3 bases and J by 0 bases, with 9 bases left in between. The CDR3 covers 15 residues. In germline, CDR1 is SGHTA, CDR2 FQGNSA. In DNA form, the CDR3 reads TGTGCCAGCAGCTTTCAGACAATAGCCAAAAACATTCAGTACTTC. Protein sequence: CASSFQTIAKNIQYF.

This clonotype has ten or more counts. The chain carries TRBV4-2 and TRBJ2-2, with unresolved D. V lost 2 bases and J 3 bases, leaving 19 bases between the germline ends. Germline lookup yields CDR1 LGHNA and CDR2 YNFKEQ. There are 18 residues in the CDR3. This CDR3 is CASSQKEALSWDTGELFF. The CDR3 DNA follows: TGTGCCAGCAGCCAAAAAGAAGCTCTTTCATGGGACACCGGGGAGCTGTTTTTT.

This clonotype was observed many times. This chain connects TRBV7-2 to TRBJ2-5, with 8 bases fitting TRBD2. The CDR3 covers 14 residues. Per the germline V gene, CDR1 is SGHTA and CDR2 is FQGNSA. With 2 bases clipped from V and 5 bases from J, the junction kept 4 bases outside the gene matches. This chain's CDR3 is CASSLRREGETQYF. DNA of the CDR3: TGTGCCAGCAGCTTACGCCGGGAGGGCGAGACCCAGTACTTC.

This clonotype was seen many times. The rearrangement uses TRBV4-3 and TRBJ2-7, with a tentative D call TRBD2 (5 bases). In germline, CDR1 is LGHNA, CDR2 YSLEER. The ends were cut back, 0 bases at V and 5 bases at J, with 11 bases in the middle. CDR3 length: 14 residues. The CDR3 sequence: CASSQELAVNEQYF. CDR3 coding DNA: TGCGCCAGCAGCCAAGAGCTAGCTGTAAACGAGCAGTACTTC.

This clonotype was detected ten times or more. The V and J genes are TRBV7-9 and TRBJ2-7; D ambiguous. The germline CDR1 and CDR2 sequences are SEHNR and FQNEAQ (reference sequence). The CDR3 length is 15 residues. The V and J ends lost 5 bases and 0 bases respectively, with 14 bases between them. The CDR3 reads CASSPRTARSYEQYF. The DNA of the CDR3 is TGTGCCAGCAGCCCCCGGACCGCCCGCTCCTACGAGCAGTACTTC.

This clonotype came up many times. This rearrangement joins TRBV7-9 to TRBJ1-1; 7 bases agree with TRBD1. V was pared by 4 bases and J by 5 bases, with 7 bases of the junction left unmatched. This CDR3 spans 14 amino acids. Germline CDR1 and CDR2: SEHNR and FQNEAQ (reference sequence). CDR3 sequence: CASSSTGAYTEAFF. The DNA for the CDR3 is TGTGCCAGCAGCTCCACAGGGGCGTATACTGAAGCTTTCTTT. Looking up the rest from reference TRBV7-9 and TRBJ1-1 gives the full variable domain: DTGVSQNPRHKITKRGQNVTFRCDPISEHNRLYWYRQTLGQGPEFLTYFQNEAQLEKSRLLSDRFSAERPKGSFSTLEIQRTEQGDSAMYLCASSSTGAYTEAFFGQGTRLTVV.

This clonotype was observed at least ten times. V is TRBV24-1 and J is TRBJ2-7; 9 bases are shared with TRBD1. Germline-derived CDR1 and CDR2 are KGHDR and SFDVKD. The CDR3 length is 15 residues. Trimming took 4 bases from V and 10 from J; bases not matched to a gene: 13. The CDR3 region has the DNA TGTGCCACCAGTGACACCGGGACAGGGTTTTTTGAACAGTACTTC. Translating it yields CATSDTGTGFFEQYF.

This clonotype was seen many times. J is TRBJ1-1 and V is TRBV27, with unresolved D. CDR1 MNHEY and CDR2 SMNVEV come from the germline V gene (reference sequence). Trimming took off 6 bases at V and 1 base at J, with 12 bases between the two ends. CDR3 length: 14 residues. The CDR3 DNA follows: TGTGCCAGCAGCTTCGGAGGTCGGAACACTGAAGCTTTCTTT. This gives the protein CASSFGGRNTEAFF.

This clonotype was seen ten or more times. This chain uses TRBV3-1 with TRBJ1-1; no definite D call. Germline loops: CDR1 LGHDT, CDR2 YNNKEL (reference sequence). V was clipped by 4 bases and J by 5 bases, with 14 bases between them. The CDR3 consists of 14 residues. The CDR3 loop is CASSLRVGGTEAFF. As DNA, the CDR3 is TGTGCCAGCAGCCTGAGGGTCGGCGGGACTGAAGCTTTCTTT.

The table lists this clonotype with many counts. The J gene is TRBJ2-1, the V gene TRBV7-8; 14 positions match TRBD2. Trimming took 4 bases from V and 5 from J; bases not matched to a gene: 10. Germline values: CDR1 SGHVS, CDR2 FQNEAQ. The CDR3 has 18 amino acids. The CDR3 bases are TGTGCCAGCAGCTCCCCTGGGACTAGCGGGAGCTGGAACAATGAGCAGTTCTTC. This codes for CASSSPGTSGSWNNEQFF.